This T cell receptor (beta chain) was sequenced in a study of follicular helper T cells after annual influenza vaccination (dated by TCRdb to 2017 to 2019). Study-wide context: After each seasonal influenza vaccination, blood was collected on days 0, 7 and 28. To study recall of cTfh clones, some subjects were followed across successive annual vaccinations spanning the 2013-2014, 2014-2015 and 2015-2016 seasons. One week after vaccination, a second recruited cohort of about a dozen subjects (Table S1) displayed a similar ICOS+CD38+ cTfh response. Multi-year samples were available for six subjects, with four spanning two vaccination seasons and two spanning three seasons. The 2015 samples were processed right after collection, while the 2013-2014 samples were cryopreserved.

Library preparation employed the immunoSEQ multiplex PCR assay. Adaptive Biotechnologies handled the TCRB amplification, library preparation, sequencing and preliminary bioinformatics at Survey level resolution. TCRB sequencing used multiplex PCR amplification of genomic DNA from sorted cTfh populations. On the authors' methods: Clonality was calculated in R as 1 minus normalized Shannon entropy, and the Gini index was calculated with the R package ineq. The overlap score was defined as the summed counts of shared sequences divided by the total counts of all sequences in both compared samples. Fisher's exact test, with an assumed theoretical repertoire of 10^7 TCRB sequences, was used to assess the significance of shared clonotypes. As stored in TCRdb, this immuneACCESS dataset retains in-frame rearrangements with V and J assigned. A fraction of the clones does not appear; measured against another copy, unresolved V genes explain less than half of the discrepancy, and the remainder lacks a known reason. V, J and clone size derive from that table, while D and trimming were established from the DNA sequence. The sample yields roughly 1,200 clones; more than 75% were counted once. The ten largest clonotypes hold approximately 3.7% of the sample.

What the research found in general, with its limitations: ICOS+CD38+ cTfh clonality correlated with the frequency of that population, and its change correlated with the change in circulating plasmablast frequency. Because only about 8.5-20% of the analyzed cells gave productive TCRB sequences, there was no way to sample rare clonotypes. Day 7 ICOS+CD38+ clones were most often found later in ICOS-CD38- cTfh, suggesting that subset may serve as a memory reservoir. A recurrent oligoclonal ICOS+CD38+ cTfh response containing tetramer and AIM influenza-specific clonotypes was recalled by successive annual vaccinations.

The junction carries 18 bases between V and J, which are trimmed by 4 bases and 2 bases respectively. The germline V gene sets CDR1 to SGHDT and CDR2 to YYEEEE. The CDR3 numbers 16 residues from cysteine through phenylalanine. The only DNA kept is the CDR3, 48 bases in frame from the first base. Note on this clone: Its cognate antigen has yet to be identified. No clone much larger than this one lies a single base away; base qualities are absent.

The sample's time point label, decoded: 2015-2016 season, 7 days after influenza vaccination. Seasonal inactivated influenza vaccine (Fluvarix) was administered to adults, and sorted blood CD4 subsets were tracked by TCRB sequencing before and after vaccination. To be eligible, subjects had to live in the community and must not have received influenza vaccine in the previous 6 months. Reasons for exclusion included contraindications to influenza vaccine, substance abuse, HIV/AIDS, active malignancy, immunomodulatory medication, and active illness such as respiratory infection. At each time point, somewhere between about 40 and 110 mL of blood was taken. Non-naive CD4+CXCR5+PD-1+ cells were defined as circulating Tfh and were sorted into ICOS+CD38+ and ICOS-CD38- fractions. Either Ficoll-Paque PLUS or SepMate separation was used to isolate PBMC. Before DNA was extracted, the cell subsets were sorted from PBMC using a BD FACS Aria.

This chain is built from TRBV5-6 and TRBJ2-5, with the D gene call left open. The source material was CXCR5+ CD38- circulating T follicular helper cells from blood, sampled 7 days after influenza vaccination. Per the publication, the cell subset or site label means: circulating Tfh, non-naive CD4+CXCR5+PD-1+ (ICOS+CD38+ or ICOS-CD38-). The sequence was obtained from an adult who received the influenza vaccine. The DNA reads as follows: TGTGCCAGCAGCCATGGAAAAAGCCCCCAGCAAGAGACCCAGTACTTC. Its translation is CASSHGKSPQQETQYF.